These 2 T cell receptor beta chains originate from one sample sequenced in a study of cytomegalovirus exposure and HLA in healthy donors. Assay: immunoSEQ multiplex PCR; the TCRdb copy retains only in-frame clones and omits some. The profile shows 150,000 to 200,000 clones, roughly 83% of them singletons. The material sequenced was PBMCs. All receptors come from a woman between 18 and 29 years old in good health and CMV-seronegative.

Here the CDR3 DNA reads TGCGCCAGCAGCACGACCGGGACAGGGGGTGATAATGAAAAACTGTTTTTT. It specifies CASSTTGTGGDNEKLFF. The V call is TRBV5-1, the J call TRBJ1-4; 11 nucleotides agree with TRBD1. Trimming took 4 bases from V and 4 from J; bases not matched to a gene: 9. Germline loops: CDR1 SGHRS, CDR2 YFSETQ. This CDR3 has 17 amino acids. Full variable domain (missing parts from reference TRBV5-1 and TRBJ1-4): KAGVTQTPRYLIKTRGQQVTLSCSPISGHRSVSWYQQTPGQGLQFLFEYFSETQRNKGNFPGRFSGRQFSNSRSEMNVSTLELGDSALYLCASSTTGTGGDNEKLFFGSGTQLSVL.

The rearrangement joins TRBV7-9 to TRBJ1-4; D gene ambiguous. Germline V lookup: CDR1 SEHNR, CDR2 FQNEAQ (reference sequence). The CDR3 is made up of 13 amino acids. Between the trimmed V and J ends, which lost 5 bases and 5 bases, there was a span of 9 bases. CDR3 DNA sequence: TGTGCCAGCAGCACACCCGGGAATGAAAAACTGTTTTTT. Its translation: CASSTPGNEKLFF.